These 16 T cell receptor beta chains were all obtained from the same sample, sequenced in a study of cytomegalovirus exposure and HLA in healthy donors. The PCR employed 60 Vbeta primers together with 13 Jbeta primers. Only in-frame clones appear in the TCRdb table, and some are missing; sequencing was by immunoSEQ multiplex PCR. This repertoire shows about 64,000 clones, 75% to 80% found once; its top ten account for 7.8%. Sequenced input: PBMCs. The origin of the receptors is a man younger than 35 in good health and CMV-seropositive.

This chain joins TRBV5-4 and TRBJ2-7, with 9 bases matching TRBD2. With V trimmed by 4 bases and J by 5 bases, 10 bases remained unmatched. This CDR3 spans 15 amino acids. Germline V CDR1 and CDR2: SGHNT, YYREEE (reference sequence). The CDR3: CASSLDAGGPHEQYF. The DNA for the CDR3 is TGTGCCAGCAGCCTAGATGCGGGAGGGCCCCACGAGCAGTACTTC.

The gene calls are TRBV6-1 and TRBJ1-1, with a tentative D call TRBD1 (5 bases). V was pared by 1 base and J by 3 bases, with 15 bases between. Germline values: CDR1 MNHNS, CDR2 SASEGT. This CDR3 is built from 16 residues. The CDR3 region is CASSEEAGGWDTEAFF. In nucleotides, the CDR3 is TGTGCCAGCAGTGAAGAGGCGGGGGGATGGGACACTGAAGCTTTCTTT.

The table lists this clone with a few counts. The J gene is TRBJ1-5, the V gene TRBV15; perhaps TRBD1 as D (5 bases). Germline V gene sequence: CDR1 LNHNV, CDR2 YYDKDF (reference sequence). CDR3 length equals 16 residues. V was clipped by 0 bases and J by 8 bases, with 17 bases between them. CDR3 amino acids: CATSRDLGASLEPQHF. CDR3 DNA sequence: TGTGCCACCAGCAGAGATCTAGGGGCCAGCCTCGAGCCCCAGCATTTT.

V is TRBV19 and J is TRBJ1-2, with 7 nucleotides matching TRBD1. The CDR3 spans 12 residues. V trimming: 4 bases; J trimming: 4 bases; junction bases outside the gene matches: 0. The V gene's germline CDR1 is LNHDA and CDR2 SQIVND (reference sequence). CDR3 sequence reads: CASSTGGYGYTF. The CDR3 DNA follows: TGTGCCAGTAGTACAGGGGGCTATGGCTACACCTTC.

This rearrangement joins TRBV30 to TRBJ2-7; TRBD2 might be the D (6 bases). The V gene's germline CDR1 is GTSNPN and CDR2 SVGIG (reference sequence). The CDR3 loop spans 16 amino acids. V was trimmed by 0 bases and J by 0 bases, leaving 15 bases between them. The CDR3 nucleotides are TGTGCCTGGAGTGTACGTGGCGGGGTTTACTCCTACGAGCAGTACTTC. It translates to CAWSVRGGVYSYEQYF.

The V gene is TRBV29-1, the J gene TRBJ2-5, with TRBD2 matching over 10 bases. CDR3 length: 17 amino acids. Germline CDR1 reads SQVTM; CDR2 reads ANQGSEA. V was clipped by 1 base and J by 5 bases; unmatched bases: 13. CDR3 region: CSVEVVAGGRRSETQYF. The CDR3 region has the DNA TGCAGCGTTGAAGTGGTAGCGGGGGGTAGGAGGTCGGAGACCCAGTACTTC.

The genes are TRBV6-6 and TRBJ2-1; TRBD1 agrees at 7 bases. Germline values: CDR1 MNHNY, CDR2 SVGAGI (reference sequence). This CDR3 spans 15 amino acids. Unmatched junction bases numbered 7, after V lost 3 bases and J lost 5 bases. DNA for the CDR3: TGTGCCAGCAGTTATAACAGGGGTCCCGACAATGAGCAGTTCTTC. As protein: CASSYNRGPDNEQFF.

The genes are TRBV4-1 and TRBJ2-1; D remains ambiguous. CDR3 length: 16 amino acids. The V end was cut by 0 bases, the J end by 0 bases, with 9 bases between. The germline gives CDR1 MGHRA, CDR2 YSYEKL. The CDR3 coding sequence is TGCGCCAGCAGCCAAGAGGGCCCGAGCTCCTACAATGAGCAGTTCTTC. As protein: CASSQEGPSSYNEQFF.

The V gene is TRBV28, the J gene TRBJ1-1, with D hard to call. Germline V gene data show CDR1 as MDHEN and CDR2 as SYDVKM. The CDR3 sequence is 15 residues long. The germline V and J ends were trimmed by 7 bases and 0 bases, with 15 bases remaining between them. CDR3 protein: CASISFDTVNTEAFF. The CDR3 DNA reads as TGTGCCAGCATATCCTTCGACACCGTGAACACTGAAGCTTTCTTT.

V is TRBV6-1 and J is TRBJ1-5; D call uncertain. CDR1 and CDR2 (germline): MNHNS, SASEGT. The CDR3 is 15 residues long. Trimming removed 1 base from V and 0 bases from J, with 7 bases in between. Here the CDR3 DNA reads TGTGCCAGCAGTGAAGTGTCGTATAGCAATCAGCCCCAGCATTTT. Its translation is CASSEVSYSNQPQHF.

This chain links TRBV27 with TRBJ2-7, with 8 bases aligning to TRBD1. Germline V lookup: CDR1 MNHEY, CDR2 SMNVEV (reference sequence). V was clipped by 5 bases and J by 0 bases; unmatched bases: 3. CDR3 length: 14 amino acids. The CDR3 sequence: CASSLQGDSYEQYF. The CDR3 coding sequence is TGTGCCAGCAGTCTACAGGGGGACTCCTACGAGCAGTACTTC.

The chain couples TRBV25-1 to TRBJ2-2; TRBD2 matches 11 bases. This CDR3 is built from 17 residues. CDR1 and CDR2 from the germline V gene are MGHDK and SYGVNS. With V trimmed by 0 bases and J by 2 bases, 2 bases remained unmatched. In DNA form, the CDR3 reads TGTGCCAGCAGTGAATATACTAGCGGGAGTAACACCGGGGAGCTGTTTTTT. Residues: CASSEYTSGSNTGELFF.

This chain connects TRBV6-4 to TRBJ2-3; D remains ambiguous. V lost 5 bases, J lost 5 bases, and 11 bases lay in between. CDR1 and CDR2 (germline): MRHNA, SNTAGT. CDR3 length: 13 amino acids. CDR3 protein: CASSTQRGDTQYF. The CDR3 nucleotides are TGTGCCAGCAGTACCCAGCGTGGAGATACGCAGTATTTT.

Only a few counts were recorded for this clone. This sequence joins TRBV7-8 and TRBJ2-7; no clear D gene. CDR1 is SGHVS and CDR2 is FQNEAQ in the germline V gene. With 5 bases removed from V and 3 bases from J, the gap between germline ends came to 5 bases. CDR3 size: 11 residues. The CDR3 here is CASSVNYEQYF. The CDR3 coding sequence is TGTGCCAGCAGCGTCAACTACGAGCAGTACTTC.

V is TRBV27 and J is TRBJ1-5; D is uncertain. The CDR3 runs 13 residues. Germline lookup yields CDR1 MNHEY and CDR2 SMNVEV (reference sequence). V was shortened by 6 bases and J by 0 bases, with 6 bases between the two germline ends. CDR3 in DNA: TGTGCCAGCAGCCGAGGTAGCAATCAGCCCCAGCATTTT. This translates into CASSRGSNQPQHF.

The chain combines TRBV7-3 with TRBJ1-2, with 8 bases matching TRBD1. The germline V gene encodes CDR1 SGHTA and CDR2 FQGTGA. Germline trimming cut 5 bases from V and 3 bases from J; bases unmatched to any gene: 5. The CDR3 is 14 amino acids. Here the CDR3 DNA reads TGTGCCAGCAGCCCTGGACAGGGCGACTATGGCTACACCTTC. This translates into CASSPGQGDYGYTF.